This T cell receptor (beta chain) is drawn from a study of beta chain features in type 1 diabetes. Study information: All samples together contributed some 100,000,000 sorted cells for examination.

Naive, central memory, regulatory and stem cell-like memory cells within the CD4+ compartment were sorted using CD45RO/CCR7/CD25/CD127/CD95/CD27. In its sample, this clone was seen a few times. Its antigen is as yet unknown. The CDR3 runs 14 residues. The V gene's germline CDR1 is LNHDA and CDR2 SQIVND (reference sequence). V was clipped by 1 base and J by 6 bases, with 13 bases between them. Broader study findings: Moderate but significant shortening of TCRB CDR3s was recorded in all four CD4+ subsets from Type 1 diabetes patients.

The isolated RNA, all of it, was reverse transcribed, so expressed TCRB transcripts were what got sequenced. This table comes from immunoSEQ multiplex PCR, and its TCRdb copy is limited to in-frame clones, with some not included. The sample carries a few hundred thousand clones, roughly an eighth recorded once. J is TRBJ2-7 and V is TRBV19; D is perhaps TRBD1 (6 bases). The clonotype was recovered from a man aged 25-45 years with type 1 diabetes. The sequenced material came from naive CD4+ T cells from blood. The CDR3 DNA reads TGTGCCAGTAGTATAGCGGGGACACCCGCCGAGCAGTACTTC. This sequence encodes CASSIAGTPAEQYF.